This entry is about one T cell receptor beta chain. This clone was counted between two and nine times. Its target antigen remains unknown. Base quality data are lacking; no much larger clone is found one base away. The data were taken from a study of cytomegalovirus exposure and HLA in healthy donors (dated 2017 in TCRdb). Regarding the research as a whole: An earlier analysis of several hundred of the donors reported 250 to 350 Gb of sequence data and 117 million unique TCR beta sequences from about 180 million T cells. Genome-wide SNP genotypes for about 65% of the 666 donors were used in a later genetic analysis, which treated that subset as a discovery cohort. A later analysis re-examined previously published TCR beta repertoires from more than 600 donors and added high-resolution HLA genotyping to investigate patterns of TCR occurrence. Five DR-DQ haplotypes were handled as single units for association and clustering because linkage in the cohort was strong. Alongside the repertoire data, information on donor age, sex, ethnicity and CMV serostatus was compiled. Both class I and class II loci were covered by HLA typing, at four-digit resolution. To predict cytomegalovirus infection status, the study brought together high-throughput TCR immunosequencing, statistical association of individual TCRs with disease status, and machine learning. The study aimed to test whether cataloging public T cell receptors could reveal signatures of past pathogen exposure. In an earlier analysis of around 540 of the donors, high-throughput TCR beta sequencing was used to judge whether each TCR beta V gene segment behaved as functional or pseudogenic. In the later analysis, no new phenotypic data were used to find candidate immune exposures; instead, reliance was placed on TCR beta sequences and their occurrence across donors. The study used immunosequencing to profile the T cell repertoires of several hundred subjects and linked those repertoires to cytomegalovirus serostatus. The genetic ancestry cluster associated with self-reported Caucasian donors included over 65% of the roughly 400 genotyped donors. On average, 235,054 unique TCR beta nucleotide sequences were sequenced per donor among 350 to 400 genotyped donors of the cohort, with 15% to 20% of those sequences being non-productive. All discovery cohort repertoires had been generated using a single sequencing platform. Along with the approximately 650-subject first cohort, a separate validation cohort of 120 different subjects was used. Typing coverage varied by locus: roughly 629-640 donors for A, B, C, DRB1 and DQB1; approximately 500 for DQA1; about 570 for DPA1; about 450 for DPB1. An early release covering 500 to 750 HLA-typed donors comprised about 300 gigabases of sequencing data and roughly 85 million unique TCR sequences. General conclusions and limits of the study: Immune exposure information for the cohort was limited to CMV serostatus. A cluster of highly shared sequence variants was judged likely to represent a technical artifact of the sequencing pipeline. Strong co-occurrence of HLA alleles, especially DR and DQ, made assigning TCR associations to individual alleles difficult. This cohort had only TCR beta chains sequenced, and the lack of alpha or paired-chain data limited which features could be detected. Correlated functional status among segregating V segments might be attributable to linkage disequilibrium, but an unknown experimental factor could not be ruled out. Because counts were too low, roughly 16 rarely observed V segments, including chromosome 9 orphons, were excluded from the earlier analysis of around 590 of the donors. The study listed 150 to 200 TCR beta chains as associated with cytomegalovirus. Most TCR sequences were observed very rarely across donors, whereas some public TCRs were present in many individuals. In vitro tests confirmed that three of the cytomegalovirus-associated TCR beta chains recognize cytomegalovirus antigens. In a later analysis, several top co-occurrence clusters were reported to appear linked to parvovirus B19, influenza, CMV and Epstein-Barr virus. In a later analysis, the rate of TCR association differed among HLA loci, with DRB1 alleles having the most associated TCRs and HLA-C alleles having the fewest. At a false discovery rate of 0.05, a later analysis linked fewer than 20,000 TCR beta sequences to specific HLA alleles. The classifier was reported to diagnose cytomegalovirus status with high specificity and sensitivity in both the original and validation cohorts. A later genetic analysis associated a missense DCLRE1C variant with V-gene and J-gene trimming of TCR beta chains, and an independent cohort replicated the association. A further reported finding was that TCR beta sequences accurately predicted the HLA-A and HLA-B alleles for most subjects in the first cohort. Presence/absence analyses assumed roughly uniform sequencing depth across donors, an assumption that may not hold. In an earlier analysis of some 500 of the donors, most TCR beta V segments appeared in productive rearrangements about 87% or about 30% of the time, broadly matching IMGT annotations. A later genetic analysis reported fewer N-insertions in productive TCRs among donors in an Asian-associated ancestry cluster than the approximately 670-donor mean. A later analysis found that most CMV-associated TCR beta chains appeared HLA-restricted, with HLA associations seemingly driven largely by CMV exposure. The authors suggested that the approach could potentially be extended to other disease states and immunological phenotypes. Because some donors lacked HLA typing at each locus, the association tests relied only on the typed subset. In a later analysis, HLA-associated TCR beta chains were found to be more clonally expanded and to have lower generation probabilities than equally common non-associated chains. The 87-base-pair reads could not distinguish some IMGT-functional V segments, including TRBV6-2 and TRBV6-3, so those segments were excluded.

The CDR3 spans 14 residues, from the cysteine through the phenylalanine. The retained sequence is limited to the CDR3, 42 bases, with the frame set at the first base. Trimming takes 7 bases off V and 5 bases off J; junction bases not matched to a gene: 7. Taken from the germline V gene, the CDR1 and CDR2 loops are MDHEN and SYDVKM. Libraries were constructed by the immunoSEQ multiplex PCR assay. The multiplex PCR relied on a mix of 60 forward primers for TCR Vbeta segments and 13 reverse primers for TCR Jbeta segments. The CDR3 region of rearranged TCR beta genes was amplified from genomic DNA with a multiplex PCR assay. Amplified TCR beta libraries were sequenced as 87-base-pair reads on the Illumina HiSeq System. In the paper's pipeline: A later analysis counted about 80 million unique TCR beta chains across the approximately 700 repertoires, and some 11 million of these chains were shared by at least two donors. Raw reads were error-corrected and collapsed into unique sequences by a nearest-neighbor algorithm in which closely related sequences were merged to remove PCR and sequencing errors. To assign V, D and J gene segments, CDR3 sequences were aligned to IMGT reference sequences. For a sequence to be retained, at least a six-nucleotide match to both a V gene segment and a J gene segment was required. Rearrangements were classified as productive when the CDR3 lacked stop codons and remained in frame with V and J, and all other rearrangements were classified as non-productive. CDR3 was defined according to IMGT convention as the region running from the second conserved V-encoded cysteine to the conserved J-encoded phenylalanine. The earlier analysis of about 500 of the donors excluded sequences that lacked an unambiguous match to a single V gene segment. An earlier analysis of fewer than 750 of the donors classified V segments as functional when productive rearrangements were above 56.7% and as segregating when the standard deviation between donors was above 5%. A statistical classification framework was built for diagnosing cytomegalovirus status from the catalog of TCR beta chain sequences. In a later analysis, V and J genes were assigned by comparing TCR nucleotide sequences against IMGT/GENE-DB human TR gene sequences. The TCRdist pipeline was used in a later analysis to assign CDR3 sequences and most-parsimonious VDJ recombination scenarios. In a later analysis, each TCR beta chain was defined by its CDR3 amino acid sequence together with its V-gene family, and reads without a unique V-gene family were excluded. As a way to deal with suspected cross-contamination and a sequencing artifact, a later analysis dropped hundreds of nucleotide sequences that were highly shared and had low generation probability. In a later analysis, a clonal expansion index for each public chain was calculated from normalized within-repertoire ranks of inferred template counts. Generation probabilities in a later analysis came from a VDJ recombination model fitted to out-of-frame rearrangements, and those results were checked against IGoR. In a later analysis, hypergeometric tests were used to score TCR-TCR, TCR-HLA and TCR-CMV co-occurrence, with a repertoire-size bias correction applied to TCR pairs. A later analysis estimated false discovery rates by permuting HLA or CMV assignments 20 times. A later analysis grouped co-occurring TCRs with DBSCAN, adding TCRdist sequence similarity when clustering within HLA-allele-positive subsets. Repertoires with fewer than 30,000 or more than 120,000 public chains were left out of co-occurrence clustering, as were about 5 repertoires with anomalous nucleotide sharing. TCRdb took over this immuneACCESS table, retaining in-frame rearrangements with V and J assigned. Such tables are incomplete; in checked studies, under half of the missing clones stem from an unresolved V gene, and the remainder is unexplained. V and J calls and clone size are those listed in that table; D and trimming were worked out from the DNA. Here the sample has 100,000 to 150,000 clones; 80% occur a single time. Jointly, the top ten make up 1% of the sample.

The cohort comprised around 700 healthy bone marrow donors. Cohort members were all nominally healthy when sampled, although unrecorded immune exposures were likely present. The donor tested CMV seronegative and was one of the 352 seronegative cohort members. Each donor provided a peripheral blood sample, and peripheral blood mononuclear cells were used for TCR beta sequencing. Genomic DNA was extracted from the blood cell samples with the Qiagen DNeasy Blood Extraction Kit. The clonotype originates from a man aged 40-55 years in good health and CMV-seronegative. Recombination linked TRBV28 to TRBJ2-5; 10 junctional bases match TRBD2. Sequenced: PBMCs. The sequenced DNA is TGTGCCAGCAAGGCTAGCGGGAGTTGGGAGACCCAGTACTTC. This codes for CASKASGSWETQYF.